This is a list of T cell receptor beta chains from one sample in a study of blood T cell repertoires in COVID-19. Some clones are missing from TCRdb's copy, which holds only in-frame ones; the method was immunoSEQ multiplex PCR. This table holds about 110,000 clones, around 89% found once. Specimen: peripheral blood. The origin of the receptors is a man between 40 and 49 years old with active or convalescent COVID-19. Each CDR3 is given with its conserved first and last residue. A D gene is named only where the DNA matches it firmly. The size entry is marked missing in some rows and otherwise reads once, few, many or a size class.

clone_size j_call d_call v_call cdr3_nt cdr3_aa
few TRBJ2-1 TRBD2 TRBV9 TGTGCCAGCAGCATTCTAGCGGGAGGCCACAATGAGCAGTTCTTC CASSILAGGHNEQFF
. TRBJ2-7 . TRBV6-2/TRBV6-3 TGTGCCAGCAGTTGGTCAGGGGCGGGCGCCTACGAGCAGTACTTC CASSWSGAGAYEQYF
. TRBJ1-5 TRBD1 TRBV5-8 TGTGCCAGCAGCGATAACAGGGGAATTGGCAATCAGCCCCAGCATTTT CASSDNRGIGNQPQHF
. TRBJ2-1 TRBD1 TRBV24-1 TGTGCCACCAGTGGGGACAGAGACGGGAATGAGCAGTTCTTC CATSGDRDGNEQFF
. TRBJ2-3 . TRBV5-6 TGTGCCAGCAGCCTCGGGGCAGATACGCAGTATTTT CASSLGADTQYF
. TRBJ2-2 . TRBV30 TGTGCCTGGAGTCCTTTAGCGGCTATCACCGGGGAGCTGTTTTTT CAWSPLAAITGELFF
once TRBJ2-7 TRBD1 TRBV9 TGTGCCAGCAGCGAGGACGGACAGGCCGGCTCCTACGAGCAGTACTTC CASSEDGQAGSYEQYF
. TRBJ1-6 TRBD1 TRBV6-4 TGTGCCAGCAGTTCGGGACAGACATTAAATTCACCCCTCCACTTT CASSSGQTLNSPLHF
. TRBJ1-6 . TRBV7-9 TGTGCCAGCAGCTTAGCGGGCAGGGAGGCCTATAATTCACCCCTCCACTTT CASSLAGREAYNSPLHF
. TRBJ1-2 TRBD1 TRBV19 TGTGCCAGTAGTATCTATCTTCCCGGCAGGGGGGCCTATGGCTACACCTTC CASSIYLPGRGAYGYTF
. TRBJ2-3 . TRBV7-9 TGTGCCAGCAGCCCACGGAAGACAGGTGGCACAGATACGCAGTATTTT CASSPRKTGGTDTQYF
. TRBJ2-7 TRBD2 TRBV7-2 TGTGCCAGCAGCTTAATTGGGACTAGCGACTCCTACGAGCAGTACTTC CASSLIGTSDSYEQYF
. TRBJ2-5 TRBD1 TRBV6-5 TGTGCCAGCATCGAGGGGGCCGGGGAGACCCAGTACTTC CASIEGAGETQYF
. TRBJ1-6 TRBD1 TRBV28 TGTGCCAGCAAAACCGGGACAGGGAATTCACCCCTCCACTTT CASKTGTGNSPLHF
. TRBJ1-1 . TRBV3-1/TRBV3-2 TGTGCCAGCAGCCAACAGGTTGCAGGGAAAGGCGCTTTCTTT CASSQQVAGKGAFF
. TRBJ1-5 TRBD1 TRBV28 TGTGCCAGCAGCGTCCGGGACAGCTCAGTTTATAGCAATCAGCCCCAGCATTTT CASSVRDSSVYSNQPQHF
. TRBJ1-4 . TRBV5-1 TGCGCCAGCAGCCTGCAGGATGCAACTAATGAAAAACTGTTTTTT CASSLQDATNEKLFF
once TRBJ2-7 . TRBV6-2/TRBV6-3 TGTGCCAGCAGCCGAGCTACTAGCTTGCAGTACTTC CASSRATSLQYF
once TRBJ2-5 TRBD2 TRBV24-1 TGTGCCACCAGTGAAGGACTAGCGGGGGTAGAGACCCAGTACTTC CATSEGLAGVETQYF
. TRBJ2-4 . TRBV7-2 TGTGCCAGCAGCCCAGGGCTGGGGAAGAGCAAAAACATTCAGTACTTC CASSPGLGKSKNIQYF
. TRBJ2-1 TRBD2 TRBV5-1 TGCGCCAGCAGCTTGGATCCTAGCGGGAGAATCGGTGAGCAGTTCTTC CASSLDPSGRIGEQFF
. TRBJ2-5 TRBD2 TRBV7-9 TGTGCCAGCAGCTCGGGACTAGCGGGAGTAGAGACCCAGTACTTC CASSSGLAGVETQYF
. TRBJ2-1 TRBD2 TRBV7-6 TGTGCCAGCAGCTTATTGGGGCGGGGGAGCTCCTACAATGAGCAGTTCTTC CASSLLGRGSSYNEQFF
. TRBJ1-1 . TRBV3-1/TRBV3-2 TGTGCCAGCAGCCAAGTTCAGGGGAACACTGAAGCTTTCTTT CASSQVQGNTEAFF
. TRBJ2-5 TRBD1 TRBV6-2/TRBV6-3 TGTGCCAGCAGTTCCTTGGACAGGGCATTAGGCTTAGGGGAGACCCAGTACTTC CASSSLDRALGLGETQYF
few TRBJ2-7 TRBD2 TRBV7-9 TGTGCCAGCAGCTACAGTCGAGGACTAGCGGGATTCTACGAGCAGTACTTC CASSYSRGLAGFYEQYF
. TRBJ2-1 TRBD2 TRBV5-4 TGTGCCAGCAGCTTGTCGGGGACTATAACTGAGAAGTTCTTC CASSLSGTITEKFF
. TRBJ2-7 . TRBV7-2 TGTGCCAGCAGCTTCTGGCTGCAGGGTAGTAGGGTCTGGTACGAGCAGTACTTC CASSFWLQGSRVWYEQYF
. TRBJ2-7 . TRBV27 TGTGCCAGCAGTTTATCGATAGGGAGCTCCTACGAGCAGTACTTC CASSLSIGSSYEQYF
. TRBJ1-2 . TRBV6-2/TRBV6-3 TGTGCCAGCAGCGCAGGGTCCGGCTACACCTTC CASSAGSGYTF
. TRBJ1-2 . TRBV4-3 TGCGCCAGCAGCCCAAGTGTTACGGACTATGGCTACACCTTC CASSPSVTDYGYTF
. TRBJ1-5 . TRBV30 TGTGCCTGGAGTGTCGGTGTCAATCAGCCCCAGCATTTT CAWSVGVNQPQHF
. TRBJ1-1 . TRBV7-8 TGTGCCAGCAGCCAATCCGGGACACCCGCTGAAGCTTTCTTT CASSQSGTPAEAFF
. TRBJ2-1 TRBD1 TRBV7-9 TGTGCCAGCAGCCGATTCCCGGGACAGGGCCTCAATGAGCAGTTCTTC CASSRFPGQGLNEQFF
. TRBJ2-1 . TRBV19 TGTGCCAGTAGGATGGGGGCGGGCCTTATCAGCAATGAGCAGTTCTTC CASRMGAGLISNEQFF
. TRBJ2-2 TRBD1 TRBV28 TGTGCCAGCATCAGCAGTTACAGGACAGGGATGGTCAACACCGGGGAGCTGTTTTTT CASISSYRTGMVNTGELFF
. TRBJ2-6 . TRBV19 TGTGCCAGTACCCCCGAAGTCGGTAAATCTGGGGCCAACGTCCTGACTTTC CASTPEVGKSGANVLTF
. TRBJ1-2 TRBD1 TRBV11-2 TGTGCCAGCAGCCCGGGACAGGGGGCAGGCTATGGCTACACCTTC CASSPGQGAGYGYTF
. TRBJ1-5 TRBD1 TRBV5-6 TGTGCCAGCAGCATTTGGGGAGCGGGACAGGGCACAAATCAGCCCCAGCATTTT CASSIWGAGQGTNQPQHF
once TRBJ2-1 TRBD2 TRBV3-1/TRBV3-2 TGTGCCAGCAGCCATTATAGGACTAGCGGGAGTCATGAGCAGTTCTTC CASSHYRTSGSHEQFF
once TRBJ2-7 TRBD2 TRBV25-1 TGTGCCAGCAGTGAAATAGGCGGGCTAGCGGGTTCTTCCTACGAGCAGTACTTC CASSEIGGLAGSSYEQYF
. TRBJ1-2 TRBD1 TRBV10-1 TGCGCCAGCAGTGGAGGACAGGGGGCCTATGGCTACACCTTC CASSGGQGAYGYTF
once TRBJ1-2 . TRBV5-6 TGTGCCAGCAGCTTGAGGAGGAGAGCGGAGAATGGCTACACCTTC CASSLRRRAENGYTF
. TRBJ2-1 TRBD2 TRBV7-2 TGTGCCAGCAGGGTAAGCGGGAGTTCCGCCGGTGAGCAGTTCTTC CASRVSGSSAGEQFF
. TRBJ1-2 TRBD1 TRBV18 TGTGCCAGCTCACCACCGGGGACAGGGGGCAAGGCTAACTATGGCTACACCTTC CASSPPGTGGKANYGYTF
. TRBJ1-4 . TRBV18 TGTGCCAGCTCACCTTCAGGGGCAACTAATGAAAAACTGTTTTTT CASSPSGATNEKLFF
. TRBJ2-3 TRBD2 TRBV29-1 TGCAGCGTTGTTGGACTAGCGGGGAGCACAGATACGCAGTATTTT CSVVGLAGSTDTQYF
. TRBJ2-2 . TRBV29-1 TGCAGCGTCCTTGAGTCGAACACCGGGGAGCTGTTTTTT CSVLESNTGELFF
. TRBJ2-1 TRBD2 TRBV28 TGTGCCAGCAGTTCCCGGCCAGGACTAGCGGGAGGTGATGAGCAGTTCTTC CASSSRPGLAGGDEQFF
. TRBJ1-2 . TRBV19 TGTGCCAGTAATCCGGACTCCGGGCGTCCCTATGGCTACACCTTC CASNPDSGRPYGYTF
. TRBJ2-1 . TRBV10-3 TGTGCCATCAGTGCTACTCCTGCCTATGAGCAGTTCTTC CAISATPAYEQFF
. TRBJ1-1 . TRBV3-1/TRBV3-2 TGTGCCAGCAGCCAAGATATGAGGGAAGCTTTCTTT CASSQDMREAFF
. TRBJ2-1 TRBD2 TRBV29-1 TGCAGCGCCGAGGGGCTAGCGGGGGGAATCCTTAACAATGAGCAGTTCTTC CSAEGLAGGILNNEQFF
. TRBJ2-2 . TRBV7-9 TGTGCCAGCAGCCCTAGCTTGGAACCCGGGGAGCTGTTTTTT CASSPSLEPGELFF
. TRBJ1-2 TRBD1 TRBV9 TGTGCCAGCAGCGTAGCCCCGGGCCCTGACAGGGGGGCTATCCATGGCTACACCTTC CASSVAPGPDRGAIHGYTF
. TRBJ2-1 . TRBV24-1 TGTGCCACCAGTGACCCTGGGGGGGGGCTACGCTCCTACAATGAGCAGTTCTTC CATSDPGGGLRSYNEQFF
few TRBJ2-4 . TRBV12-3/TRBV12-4 TGTGCCAGCGGGAGCGGGAACATTCAGTACTTC CASGSGNIQYF
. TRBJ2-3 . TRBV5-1 TGCGCCAGCCGAAGGAGGGGCACAGATACGCAGTATTTT CASRRRGTDTQYF
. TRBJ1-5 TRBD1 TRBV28 TGTGCCAGCAGGCGAGGGACAGTCGACAATCAGCCCCAGCATTTT CASRRGTVDNQPQHF
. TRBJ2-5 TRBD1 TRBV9 TGTGCCAGCAGCGTAGGGGTGGTACAGGGGGAGACCCAGTACTTC CASSVGVVQGETQYF